Each of the 14 T cell receptor beta chains below was sequenced from the same sample in a study of cytomegalovirus exposure and HLA in healthy donors. The study ran its PCR with 60 Vbeta and 13 Jbeta primers. The method was immunoSEQ multiplex PCR; TCRdb's version includes in-frame clones alone and lacks a portion of them. Of roughly 100,000 clones listed, over 75% are singletons. The sequenced sample consisted of PBMCs. The receptor set was obtained from a man aged 50-60 years in good health and CMV-seronegative.

V gene TRBV19 combines with J gene TRBJ2-3, with TRBD2 matching over 7 bases. CDR1 is LNHDA, CDR2 SQIVND, per germline (reference sequence). The V and J ends lost 6 bases and 3 bases, in that order; junction bases with no gene match: 15. The length of the CDR3 is 17 residues. CDR3 in DNA: TGTGCCAGTAGAGCTGGCTCAGGGACTAAGGCGACAGATACGCAGTATTTT. This codes for CASRAGSGTKATDTQYF.

V and J are TRBV28 and TRBJ1-3; TRBD1 matches at 7 bases. Trimming cost V 6 bases and J 0 bases; bases outside gene matches: 11. The CDR3 runs to 17 residues. Germline V gene lookup returns CDR1 MDHEN and CDR2 SYDVKM. The CDR3 DNA reads TGTGCCAGCAGGATACCTGGGACAGCTACCTCTGGAAACACCATATATTTT. Amino acids: CASRIPGTATSGNTIYF.

The rearrangement uses TRBV6-1 and TRBJ1-4, with TRBD1 matching 8 bases. The CDR3 has 15 amino acids. J lost 0 bases, V lost 8 bases, and 5 bases had no gene match. Germline lookup yields CDR1 MNHNS and CDR2 SASEGT. The CDR3 sequence: CASGGQGSTNEKLFF. The CDR3, as DNA: TGTGCCAGCGGAGGACAGGGCTCAACTAATGAAAAACTGTTTTTT.

This clone came up a few times. A junction boundary mismatches the germline segment, possibly from a read error. This chain's CDR3 is CAISESEQIF. CDR3 DNA sequence: TGTGCCATCAGTGAGTCTGAACAGATCTTC. This chain links TRBV10-3 with TRBJ1-2; D ambiguous. The CDR3 consists of 10 residues. Germline V CDR1 and CDR2: ENHRY, SYGVKD.

The chain joins TRBV29-1 to TRBJ1-1; D remains ambiguous. The CDR3 length is 13 residues. Trimming removed 7 bases from V and 4 bases from J, with 16 bases in between. Germline lookup yields CDR1 SQVTM and CDR2 ANQGSEA. CDR3 residues: CSAGQVPGTEAFF. In nucleotides, the CDR3 is TGCAGCGCTGGGCAGGTGCCAGGCACTGAAGCTTTCTTT.

This rearrangement joins TRBV9 to TRBJ1-4; 8 nucleotides agree with TRBD1. The CDR3 contains 14 residues. The V segment lost 2 bases and the J segment 7 bases; nucleotides outside the gene matches: 4. Germline V CDR1 and CDR2: SGDLS, YYNGEE. The CDR3 is CASSVQGAAEKLFF. DNA for the CDR3: TGTGCCAGCAGCGTCCAGGGGGCGGCTGAAAAACTGTTTTTT. Full variable domain (missing parts from reference TRBV9 and TRBJ1-4): DSGVTQTPKHLITATGQRVTLRCSPRSGDLSVYWYQQSLDQGLQFLIQYYNGEERAKGNILERFSAQQFPDLHSELNLSSLELGDSALYFCASSVQGAAEKLFFGSGTQLSVL.

The genes are TRBV2 and TRBJ2-1, with unresolved D. Germline values: CDR1 SNHLY, CDR2 FYNNEI. Trimming removed 6 bases at V and 10 bases at J, with 13 bases between. The CDR3 length is 12 residues. For the CDR3, the DNA is TGTGCCAGCAGGTCGATTAGCACCGAGCAGTTCTTC. This sequence encodes CASRSISTEQFF.

On this clone itself: An end of the junction differs from the germline gene, which may be a read error. This chain links TRBV27 with TRBJ2-3, with D possibly TRBD1 on 5 matching bases. CDR3 length: 14 residues. Germline V lookup: CDR1 MNHEY, CDR2 SMNVEV (reference sequence). CDR3 in amino acids: CASSSYPTGPFLDF. The DNA for the CDR3 is TGTGCCAGCAGTTCCTATCCTACAGGTCCTTTCTTGGATTTT.

The chain combines TRBV11-2 with TRBJ2-1; TRBD2 matches 12 bases. CDR1 and CDR2 (germline): SGHAT, FQNNGV. The CDR3 is made up of 18 amino acids. Trimming cost V 1 base and J 3 bases; bases outside gene matches: 7. The chain's CDR3 is CASSLVPSGRAFYNEQFF. The CDR3 bases are TGTGCCAGCAGCTTAGTTCCTAGCGGGAGGGCCTTCTACAATGAGCAGTTCTTC.

CDR3: CAISEGSGRAGGNEQYF. The CDR3 DNA reads TGTGCCATCAGTGAGGGTAGCGGGAGGGCGGGGGGAAACGAGCAGTACTTC. This chain links TRBV10-3 with TRBJ2-7; 11 bases match TRBD2. V was pared by 2 bases and J by 5 bases, with 11 bases of the junction left unmatched. The CDR3 loop spans 17 amino acids. Per germline, CDR1 ENHRY and CDR2 SYGVKD.

The J gene is TRBJ2-5, the V gene TRBV7-2; D is uncertain. The V end lost 5 bases, the J end lost 4 bases, and 23 bases lay between the germline ends. This CDR3 has 17 residues. Germline V gene sequence: CDR1 SGHTA, CDR2 FQGNSA. The CDR3 DNA sequence: TGTGCCAGCAGCCCGATTCTGGGCCCCAGTCCCCCAGAGACCCAGTACTTC. Protein product: CASSPILGPSPPETQYF.

The V gene is TRBV5-4, the J gene TRBJ1-2; D perhaps matches TRBD1 (6 bases). Germline loops: CDR1 SGHNT, CDR2 YYREEE (reference sequence). This CDR3 has 14 amino acids. V was clipped by 3 bases and J by 8 bases, with 17 bases between them. CDR3 region: CASSSGDRQWGYTF. The CDR3 DNA reads as TGTGCCAGCAGCTCAGGCGACAGGCAATGGGGCTACACCTTC.

The CDR3 DNA sequence: TGTGCCAGCAGCTTAGTACCGGCAGGGGCGACCGGAAACACCATATATTTT. Protein sequence: CASSLVPAGATGNTIYF. The chain has TRBV7-6 and TRBJ1-3; perhaps TRBD1 as D (6 bases). The CDR3 consists of 17 residues. Trimming shortened V by 1 base and J by 4 bases, and 17 bases separated the two germline ends. The germline V gene has CDR1 SGHVS and CDR2 FNYEAQ.

This chain joins TRBV7-2 and TRBJ2-3, with D maybe TRBD2 (6 bases). The CDR3 covers 15 residues. Germline V CDR1 and CDR2: SGHTA, FQGNSA. The V end lost 4 bases, the J end lost 0 bases, and 11 bases lay between the germline ends. DNA for the CDR3: TGTGCCAGCAGCTCGGTAGCGGAGAGCACAGATACGCAGTATTTT. It is translated as CASSSVAESTDTQYF. Variable domain in full (rest from reference TRBV7-2 and TRBJ2-3): GAGVSQSPSNKVTEKGKDVELRCDPISGHTALYWYRQSLGQGLEFLIYFQGNSAPDKSGLPSDRFSAERTGGSVSTLTIQRTQQEDSAVYLCASSSVAESTDTQYFGPGTRLTVL.